Shown below are 18 T cell receptor beta chains from a single sample sequenced in a study of identical twins. MiXCR, run by TCRdb on the 5' RACE reads, gives a single entry per CDR3 protein. The table includes 350,000 to 500,000 distinct CDR3 sequences, about a fifth detected once. The specimen sequenced was naive T cells sorted from blood. The receptors originated from a man aged 50-59 years in good health.

The J gene is TRBJ2-7, the V gene TRBV5-1; D unresolved. This CDR3 is built from 19 residues. V gave up 0 bases and J gave up 0 bases, with 22 bases separating them. Per germline, CDR1 SGHRS and CDR2 YFSETQ. The CDR3 DNA follows: TGCGCCAGCAGCTTGGGGCGAGGTGGTGGCCCACTCGTCTCCTACGAGCAGTACTTC. Protein sequence: CASSLGRGGGPLVSYEQYF.

This clonotype was picked up one time. This chain joins TRBV6-1 and TRBJ2-1, with TRBD2 matching over 12 bases. The length of the CDR3 is 17 residues. The ends lost 0 bases at V and 2 bases at J; junction bases unmatched: 2. Germline CDR1 and CDR2: MNHNS and SASEGT. CDR3 nucleotides: TGTGCCAGCAGTGAAGCTAGACTAGCGGGAGCCTACAATGAGCAGTTCTTC. Encoded protein: CASSEARLAGAYNEQFF.

The chain has TRBV20-1 and TRBJ1-1; weak D call: TRBD1 (6 bases). V lost 4 bases and J lost 1, with 10 bases in between. The CDR3 totals 13 residues. Germline V gives CDR1 DFQATT, CDR2 SNEGSKA (reference sequence). The CDR3 bases are TGCAGTGCTACCACGACAGGGAACACTGAAGCTTTCTTT. Translating gives CSATTTGNTEAFF.

This chain connects TRBV10-3 to TRBJ2-3, with 10 nucleotides matching TRBD1. The length of the CDR3 is 16 residues. Germline V gene lookup returns CDR1 ENHRY and CDR2 SYGVKD. The V and J ends lost 4 bases and 4 bases, in that order; junction bases with no gene match: 8. The chain's CDR3 is CAISGRTGGLSDTQYF. CDR3 sequence (DNA): TGTGCCATCAGTGGCCGGACAGGGGGTTTATCAGATACGCAGTATTTT.

This clonotype came up many times. This chain uses TRBV20-1 with TRBJ1-5; TRBD1 might be the D (6 bases). V lost 3 bases to trimming and J lost 6 bases, with 21 bases between them. The CDR3 has 16 residues. Germline V gives CDR1 DFQATT, CDR2 SNEGSKA (reference sequence). The CDR3 loop reads CSARAFSGGAGQPQHF. CDR3 bases: TGCAGTGCTAGGGCATTCAGTGGGGGCGCAGGTCAGCCCCAGCATTTT.

This clonotype was seen a few times. The chain carries TRBV28 and TRBJ2-1; 9 nucleotides agree with TRBD2. The CDR3 is 15 residues long. Germline V gene sequence: CDR1 MDHEN, CDR2 SYDVKM. The junction had 8 bases not matched to a gene; V was cut back by 8 bases and J by 3 bases. CDR3 sequence (DNA): TGTGCCAGCTTTAAGGGACTAGCCTACTACAATGAGCAGTTCTTC. Its translation: CASFKGLAYYNEQFF.

The chain couples TRBV18 to TRBJ2-1; 7 positions match TRBD2. V dropped 0 bases and J dropped 3; count of bases not matched to a gene: 5. This CDR3 is built from 16 residues. From germline, CDR1 is KGHSH and CDR2 LQKENI. In DNA form, the CDR3 reads TGTGCCAGCTCACCACCGTTTGCGGGAGTCTACAATGAGCAGTTCTTC. Translation: CASSPPFAGVYNEQFF.

This clonotype has ten or more counts. One end of the junction varies from germline; a read error may be responsible. This chain joins TRBV5-1 and TRBJ2-5; 11 nucleotides agree with TRBD2. The CDR3 covers 16 residues. CDR1 SGHRS and CDR2 YFSETQ come from the germline V gene. Written as DNA, the CDR3 is TGTGCCAGCAGCTTAGGTCCTAGCGGGGGGCAAGAGACCCAGTACTTC. It encodes CASSLGPSGGQETQYF.

V and J are TRBV9 and TRBJ1-2; TRBD1 might be the D (5 bases). CDR1 is SGDLS and CDR2 is YYNGEE in the germline V gene. Trimming pared 4 bases from V and 3 bases from J, leaving 7 bases between. This CDR3 contains 12 residues. CDR3 protein: CASSPGDYGYTF. In DNA, the CDR3 is TGTGCCAGCAGCCCGGGGGACTATGGCTACACCTTC. Based on the CDR3 plus reference TRBV9 and TRBJ1-2, the full variable domain is DSGVTQTPKHLITATGQRVTLRCSPRSGDLSVYWYQQSLDQGLQFLIQYYNGEERAKGNILERFSAQQFPDLHSELNLSSLELGDSALYFCASSPGDYGYTFGSGTRLTVV.

This clonotype was picked up many times. V and J are TRBV7-2 and TRBJ2-3, with D perhaps TRBD1 (6 bases). V was shortened by 2 bases and J by 5 bases, with 11 bases between the two germline ends. This CDR3 is built from 14 residues. Germline CDR1 reads SGHTA; CDR2 reads FQGNSA. This CDR3 is CASSLWAGEDTQYF. DNA of the CDR3: TGTGCCAGCAGCTTATGGGCAGGGGAAGATACGCAGTATTTT.

The genes are TRBV5-4 and TRBJ2-2, with TRBD1 matching 8 bases. The junction had 7 bases not matched to a gene; V was cut back by 3 bases and J by 3 bases. Germline V lookup: CDR1 SGHNT, CDR2 YYREEE (reference sequence). The CDR3 spans 16 residues. The CDR3 here is CASSSGPGGYTGELFF. DNA of the CDR3: TGTGCCAGCAGCTCGGGGCCAGGGGGCTACACCGGGGAGCTGTTTTTT. The variable domain in full, with the rest retrieved from reference TRBV5-4 and TRBJ2-2, is ETGVTQSPTHLIKTRGQQVTLRCSSQSGHNTVSWYQQALGQGPQFIFQYYREEENGRGNFPPRFSGLQFPNYSSELNVNALELDDSALYLCASSSGPGGYTGELFFGEGSRLTVL.

The chain recombines TRBV28 with TRBJ1-5, with TRBD1 matching over 11 bases. Germline V gene data show CDR1 as MDHEN and CDR2 as SYDVKM. This CDR3 contains 14 residues. V shed 10 bases and J 7 bases; nucleotides not matched to a gene: 9. The CDR3 region has the DNA TGTGCCACCGATGCGGACAGGGGGCTCCAGCCCCAGCATTTT. It encodes CATDADRGLQPQHF. Variable domain in full (rest from reference TRBV28 and TRBJ1-5): DVKVTQSSRYLVKRTGEKVFLECVQDMDHENMFWYRQDPGLGLRLIYFSYDVKMKEKGDIPEGYSVSREKKERFSLILESASTNQTSMYLCATDADRGLQPQHFGDGTRLSIL.

The chain has TRBV6-2 or TRBV6-3 and TRBJ1-2; D unresolved. The germline V gene has CDR1 MNHEY and CDR2 SVGEGT. Trimming removed 0 bases from V and 7 bases from J, with 6 bases in between. The CDR3 length is 12 residues. The CDR3 coding sequence is TGTGCCAGCAGTTACTCGAAGCTTGGCTACACCTTC. It encodes CASSYSKLGYTF.

This clonotype appeared many times. The V gene is TRBV24-1, the J gene TRBJ2-1, with a possible D match to TRBD1 (6 bases). Germline lookup yields CDR1 KGHDR and CDR2 SFDVKD. CDR3 length: 16 amino acids. V lost 4 bases, J lost 6 bases, and 18 bases lay in between. The CDR3 DNA is TGTGCCACCAGTGAAACAGGGCTTGGAGTAAGCAATGAGCAGTTCTTC. It codes for CATSETGLGVSNEQFF.

This clonotype has at least ten counts. The J gene is TRBJ2-5, the V gene TRBV6-1, with D unresolved. The V end was cut by 8 bases, the J end by 1 base, with 14 bases between. The germline V gene has CDR1 MNHNS and CDR2 SASEGT. There are 14 residues in the CDR3. The CDR3 bases are TGTGCCAGCTCCACCGGGCTGCCCCAAGAGACCCAGTACTTC. Translation gives CASSTGLPQETQYF.

Many counts were recorded for this clonotype. The chain recombines TRBV10-3 with TRBJ1-1; TRBD1 matches 7 bases. The CDR3 is 14 residues long. J was trimmed by 1 base and V by 10 bases; bases with no gene match: 9. Germline assignment: CDR1 ENHRY and CDR2 SYGVKD. As DNA, the CDR3 is TGTGCCACCATGGGGGACAGCAGGAACACTGAAGCTTTCTTT. Residues: CATMGDSRNTEAFF.

This clonotype was picked up a small number of times. The gene calls are TRBV6-2 or TRBV6-3 and TRBJ1-5, with 7 bases that match TRBD1. Germline V lookup: CDR1 MNHEY, CDR2 SVGEGT. With 2 bases clipped from V and 1 base from J, the junction kept 17 bases outside the gene matches. This CDR3 is built from 20 residues. CDR3 coding DNA: TGTGCCAGCAGTTACCTTGGGACAGTCCATATGGGGGAGAGCAATCAGCCCCAGCATTTT. Its protein product is CASSYLGTVHMGESNQPQHF.

The V gene is TRBV27, the J gene TRBJ2-1; possible D gene TRBD2, 6 bases. From germline, CDR1 is MNHEY and CDR2 SMNVEV (reference sequence). CDR3 size: 18 residues. Trimming left V 2 bases short and J 7 bases short, with 24 bases between. CDR3 nucleotides: TGTGCCAGCAGTTTACAACGGCCTGGTCCGGGGGTCAGGAATGAGCAGTTCTTC. Amino acids: CASSLQRPGPGVRNEQFF.